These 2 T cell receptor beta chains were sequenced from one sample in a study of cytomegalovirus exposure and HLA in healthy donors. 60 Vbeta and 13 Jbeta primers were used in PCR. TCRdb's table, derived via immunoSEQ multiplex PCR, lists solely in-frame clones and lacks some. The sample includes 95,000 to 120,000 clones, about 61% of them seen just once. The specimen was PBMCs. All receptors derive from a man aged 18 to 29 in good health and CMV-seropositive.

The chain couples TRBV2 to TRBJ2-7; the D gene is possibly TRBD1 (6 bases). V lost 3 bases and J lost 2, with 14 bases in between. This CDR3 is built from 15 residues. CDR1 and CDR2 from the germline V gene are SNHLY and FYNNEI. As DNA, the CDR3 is TGTGCCAGCAGTGACAGTAACAGGGCCCCCTACGAGCAGTACGTC. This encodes CASSDSNRAPYEQYV.

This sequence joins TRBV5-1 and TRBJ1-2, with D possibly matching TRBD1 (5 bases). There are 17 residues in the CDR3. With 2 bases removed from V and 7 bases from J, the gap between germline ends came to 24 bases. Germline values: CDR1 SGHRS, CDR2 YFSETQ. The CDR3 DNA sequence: TGCGCCAGCAGCTTCGGGGACGGGAGAAACCAGGCACCTGGCTACACCTTC. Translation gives CASSFGDGRNQAPGYTF.